This section outlines one TCR beta chain sequence together with its context. Antigen specificity is unknown. The read terminates 3 residues before the CDR3 end, so the remaining end is supplied by the germline J gene. This record comes from a study of T cells in women clearing cervical HPV infection. Study context: Control women cleared a single incident HPV16 infection within 12 months. Controls gave blood once infection was undetectable; cases at lesion identification. Only a few women had HLA typing results available.

Study-level findings and limits: Timing of associations relative to infection is unclear; T-cell subsets were not isolated.

Germline loops: CDR1 GTSNPN, CDR2 SVGIG (reference sequence). V lost 5 bases, J lost 4 bases, and 9 bases lay in between. CDR3 length: 11 amino acids. Some clones are missing from TCRdb's copy, which holds only in-frame ones; the method was immunoSEQ multiplex PCR. In all, the sample yields under 20,000 clones. The chain combines TRBV30 with TRBJ2-7; D may be TRBD2 (6 bases). This sequence was found in a woman aged 18 to 75 with a cervical HPV16 infection that either progressed to CIN3+ or cleared (not recorded which). The sample taken for sequencing was blood buffy coat. The CDR3 here is CAWVRGYEQYF. CDR3 DNA (partial): TGTGCCTGGGTCCGGGGGTACGAG.